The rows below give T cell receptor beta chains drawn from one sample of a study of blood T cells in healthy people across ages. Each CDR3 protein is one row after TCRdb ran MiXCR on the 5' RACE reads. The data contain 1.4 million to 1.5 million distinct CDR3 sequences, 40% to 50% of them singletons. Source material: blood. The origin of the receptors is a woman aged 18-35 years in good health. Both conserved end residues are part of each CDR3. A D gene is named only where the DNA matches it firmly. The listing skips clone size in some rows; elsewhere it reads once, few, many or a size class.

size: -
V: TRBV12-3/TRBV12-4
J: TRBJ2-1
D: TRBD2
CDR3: CASSFYLAGGTAISSYNEQFF
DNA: TGTGCCAGCAGTTTTTACCTAGCGGGAGGAACGGCCATTAGCTCCTACAATGAGCAGTTCTTC

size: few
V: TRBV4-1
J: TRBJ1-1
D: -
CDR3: CASSQDPLQGSTEAFF
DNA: TGCGCCAGCAGCCAAGATCCCCTACAGGGATCCACTGAAGCTTTCTTT

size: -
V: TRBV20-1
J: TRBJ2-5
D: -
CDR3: CSARDRRDKGETQYF
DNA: TGCAGTGCTAGAGATCGCAGGGATAAAGGAGAGACCCAGTACTTC

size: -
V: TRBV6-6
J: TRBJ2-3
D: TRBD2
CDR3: CASQRGTDTQYF
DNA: TGTGCCAGCCAGCGGGGGACAGATACGCAGTATTTT

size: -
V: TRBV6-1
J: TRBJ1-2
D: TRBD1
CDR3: CASSGNRGINYGYTF
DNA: TGTGCCAGCAGTGGTAACAGGGGAATAAACTATGGCTACACCTTC

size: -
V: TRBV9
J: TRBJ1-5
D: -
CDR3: CASSVGGQPNQPQHF
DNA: TGTGCCAGCAGCGTAGGTGGTCAGCCTAATCAGCCCCAGCATTTT

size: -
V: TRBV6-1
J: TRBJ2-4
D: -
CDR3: CASSEPVSPGELAKNIQYF
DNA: TGTGCCAGCAGTGAGCCTGTCTCGCCAGGTGAACTAGCCAAAAACATTCAGTACTTC

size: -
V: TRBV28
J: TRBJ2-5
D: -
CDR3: CASSPNRGTQYF
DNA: TGTGCCAGCAGCCCCAATCGGGGGACCCAGTACTTC

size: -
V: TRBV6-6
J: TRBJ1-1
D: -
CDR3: CASSYSSGEDTEAFF
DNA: TGTGCCAGCAGTTACTCGTCAGGGGAGGACACTGAAGCTTTCTTT

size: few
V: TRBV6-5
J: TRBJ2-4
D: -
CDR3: CASSYSFQEPKNIQYF
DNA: TGTGCCAGCAGTTACTCTTTCCAGGAACCCAAAAACATTCAGTACTTC

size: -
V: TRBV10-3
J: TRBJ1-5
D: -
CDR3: CAISESNTNQPQHF
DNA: TGTGCCATCAGTGAGTCAAACACCAATCAGCCCCAGCATTTT

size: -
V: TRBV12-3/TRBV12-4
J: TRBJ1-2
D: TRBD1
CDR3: CASSPWTGGNYGYTF
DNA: TGTGCCAGCAGTCCATGGACAGGGGGGAACTATGGCTACACCTTC

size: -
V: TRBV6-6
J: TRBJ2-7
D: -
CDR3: CASSYSIAQGGEQYF
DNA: TGTGCCAGCAGTTACTCGATTGCACAGGGCGGCGAGCAGTACTTC

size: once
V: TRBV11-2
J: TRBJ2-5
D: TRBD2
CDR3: CASSKLAPAFETQYF
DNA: TGTGCCAGCAGCAAACTAGCGCCAGCCTTTGAGACCCAGTACTTC

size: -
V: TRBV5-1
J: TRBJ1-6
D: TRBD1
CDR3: CASQETTGFFSPLHF
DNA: TGCGCCAGTCAGGAGACGACAGGGTTTTTTTCACCCCTCCACTTT

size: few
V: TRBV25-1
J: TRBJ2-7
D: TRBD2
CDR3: CASTQGGVYEQYF
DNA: TGTGCCAGCACCCAGGGAGGGGTCTACGAGCAGTACTTC

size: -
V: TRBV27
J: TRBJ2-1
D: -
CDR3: CASGPVRKNLHIDVYNEQFF
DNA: TGTGCCAGCGGTCCGGTCCGGAAGAACCTTCATATAGACGTCTACAATGAGCAGTTCTTC

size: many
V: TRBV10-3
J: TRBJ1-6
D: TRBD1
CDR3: CAISERTGVNSPLHF
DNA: TGTGCCATCTCCGAGCGGACAGGGGTAAATTCACCCCTCCACTTT

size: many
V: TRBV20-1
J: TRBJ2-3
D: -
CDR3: CSASRESTDTQYF
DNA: TGCAGTGCTAGTCGGGAAAGCACAGATACGCAGTATTTT

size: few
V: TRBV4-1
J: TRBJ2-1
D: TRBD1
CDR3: CASRDYRGAYNEQFF
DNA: TGCGCCAGCAGAGATTACAGGGGGGCCTACAATGAGCAGTTCTTC

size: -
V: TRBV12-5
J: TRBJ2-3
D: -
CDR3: CASGWGAEQGPADTQYF
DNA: TGTGCTAGTGGATGGGGGGCCGAACAAGGACCTGCAGATACGCAGTATTTT

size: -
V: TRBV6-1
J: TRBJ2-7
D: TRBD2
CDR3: CASSEGGSGRGSYEQYF
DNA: TGTGCCAGCAGTGAGGGGGGTAGCGGGAGAGGCTCCTACGAGCAGTACTTC

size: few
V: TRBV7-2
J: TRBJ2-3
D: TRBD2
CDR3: CASSLAGLAVDTQYF
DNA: TGTGCCAGCAGCTTAGCGGGACTAGCCGTAGATACGCAGTATTTT

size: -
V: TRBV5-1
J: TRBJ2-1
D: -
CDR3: CASSPASSSYEQFF
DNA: TGCGCCAGCAGCCCCGCTTCTAGCTCCTATGAGCAGTTCTTC

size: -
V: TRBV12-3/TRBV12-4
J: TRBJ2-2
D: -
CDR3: CASSPRVLGGSSGEPFF
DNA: TGTGCCAGCAGTCCACGGGTCCTAGGAGGTTCGTCCGGGGAGCCGTTTTTT

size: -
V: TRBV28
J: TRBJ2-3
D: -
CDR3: CASSLEGGATTDTQYF
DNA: TGTGCCAGCAGTTTAGAGGGCGGGGCGACGACAGATACGCAGTATTTT

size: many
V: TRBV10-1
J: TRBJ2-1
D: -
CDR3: CASSPPGVGYNEQFF
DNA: TGCGCCAGCAGTCCCCCGGGTGTGGGGTACAATGAGCAGTTCTTC

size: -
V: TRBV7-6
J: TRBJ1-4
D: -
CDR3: CASSLEARLATNEKLFF
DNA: TGTGCCAGCAGCTTAGAAGCCAGACTAGCAACTAATGAAAAACTGTTTTTT

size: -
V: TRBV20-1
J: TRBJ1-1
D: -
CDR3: CSASPRAAFF
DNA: TGCAGTGCTAGCCCCAGAGCAGCTTTCTTT

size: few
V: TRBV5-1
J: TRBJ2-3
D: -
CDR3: CASSSEAGDTQYF
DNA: TGCGCCAGCAGCTCGGAGGCAGGAGATACGCAGTATTTT

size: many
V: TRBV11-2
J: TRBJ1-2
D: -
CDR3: CASSQTGTDYGYTF
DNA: TGTGCCAGCAGCCAAACCGGGACGGACTATGGCTACACCTTC

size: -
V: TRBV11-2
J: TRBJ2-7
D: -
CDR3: CASSLVGTLVSYEQYF
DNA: TGTGCCAGCAGCTTAGTCGGGACGCTAGTTTCCTACGAGCAGTACTTC

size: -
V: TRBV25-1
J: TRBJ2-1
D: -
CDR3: CASSGGAINEQFF
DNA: TGTGCCAGCAGTGGCGGGGCGATCAATGAGCAGTTCTTC

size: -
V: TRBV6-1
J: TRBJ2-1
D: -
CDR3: CASSEGVGVWDSPGGSYNEQFF
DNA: TGTGCCAGCAGTGAAGGGGTGGGCGTTTGGGACAGTCCCGGGGGCTCCTACAATGAGCAGTTCTTC

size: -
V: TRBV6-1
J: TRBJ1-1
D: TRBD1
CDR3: CASSEAGTGTTEAFF
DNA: TGTGCCAGCAGTGAAGCGGGGACAGGCACCACTGAAGCTTTCTTT

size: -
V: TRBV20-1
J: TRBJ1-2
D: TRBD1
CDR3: CSAKGQGEANYGYTF
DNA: TGCAGTGCTAAGGGACAGGGGGAAGCTAACTATGGCTACACCTTC

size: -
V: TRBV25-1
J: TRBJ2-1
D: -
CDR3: CASSERAGPGEQFF
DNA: TGTGCCAGCAGTGAAAGGGCGGGCCCGGGTGAGCAGTTCTTC

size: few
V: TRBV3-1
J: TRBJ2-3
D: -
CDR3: CASSQDGANTDTQYF
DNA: TGTGCCAGCAGCCAAGATGGGGCAAACACAGATACGCAGTATTTT

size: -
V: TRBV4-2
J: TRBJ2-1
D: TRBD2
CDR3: CASSQDFLAGGRGEQFF
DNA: TGTGCCAGCAGCCAAGATTTTCTAGCGGGGGGGCGGGGTGAGCAGTTCTTC